A single sample is the source of the 13 T cell receptor beta chains below, sequenced in a study of blood T cell repertoires in COVID-19. Assay: immunoSEQ multiplex PCR; the TCRdb copy retains only in-frame clones and omits some. The sample has some 130,000 clones; approximately 86% are singletons. Sequenced sample: peripheral blood. Receptor source: a woman in her 70s with COVID-19, enrolled during active disease.

This clone appeared once. The chain carries TRBV6-4 and TRBJ2-3; 11 bases are a match to TRBD2. V was pared by 3 bases and J by 0 bases, with 2 bases of the junction left unmatched. The V gene's germline CDR1 is MRHNA and CDR2 SNTAGT. The CDR3 spans 16 residues. The DNA of the CDR3 is TGTGCCAGCAGTGAGTCTAGCGGGGGGAGCACAGATACGCAGTATTTT. This gives the protein CASSESSGGSTDTQYF.

J is TRBJ2-5 and V is TRBV29-1; TRBD1 agrees at 9 bases. Germline trimming cut 7 bases from V and 2 bases from J; bases unmatched to any gene: 2. This CDR3 spans 12 amino acids. The germline gives CDR1 SQVTM, CDR2 ANQGSEA. CDR3 sequence reads: CSGGTGQETQYF. For the CDR3, the DNA is TGCAGCGGTGGGACAGGGCAAGAGACCCAGTACTTC.

This sequence joins TRBV25-1 and TRBJ2-6; 8 bases line up with TRBD1. The CDR3 covers 16 residues. Germline CDR1 reads MGHDK; CDR2 reads SYGVNS. The V segment lost 8 bases and the J segment 4 bases; nucleotides outside the gene matches: 10. The CDR3 sequence: CASSRTGPKGANVLTF. The CDR3 coding sequence is TGTGCCAGCTCCCGGACAGGGCCGAAGGGGGCCAACGTCCTGACTTTC.

The chain combines TRBV25-1 with TRBJ1-4; 10 bases align to TRBD1. This CDR3 has 14 amino acids. CDR1 MGHDK and CDR2 SYGVNS come from the germline V gene. Losses at the gene ends were 3 bases for V and 7 bases for J; bases not matched to a gene: 2. The CDR3 DNA is TGTGCCAGCAGTGAGACAGGGGGCCGTGAAAAACTGTTTTTT. It encodes CASSETGGREKLFF.

The rearrangement links TRBV3-1 (or the pseudogene TRBV3-2) to TRBJ2-1; D is ambiguous. The CDR3 totals 13 residues. Trimming took off 0 bases at V and 4 bases at J, with 4 bases between the two ends. Germline V gene data show CDR1 as LGHDT and CDR2 as YNNKEL (reference sequence). This CDR3 is CASSQDRYNEQFF. In DNA form, the CDR3 reads TGTGCCAGCAGCCAAGACCGTTACAATGAGCAGTTCTTC.

The chain employs TRBV7-8 and TRBJ1-5; tentatively, D is TRBD1 (5 bases). Germline V gene lookup returns CDR1 SGHVS and CDR2 FQNEAQ. Trimming took off 5 bases at V and 0 bases at J, with 14 bases between the two ends. The CDR3 is made up of 16 amino acids. The CDR3 protein is CASSPIGAYSNQPQHF. DNA of the CDR3: TGTGCCAGCAGCCCGATTGGGGCTTATAGCAATCAGCCCCAGCATTTT.

The chain couples TRBV11-2 to TRBJ1-5; D is possibly TRBD1 (5 bases). Trimming took off 2 bases at V and 7 bases at J, with 12 bases between the two ends. There are 14 residues in the CDR3. The germline gives CDR1 SGHAT, CDR2 FQNNGV. CDR3 loop: CASSLQAPGQPQHF. The DNA of the CDR3 is TGTGCCAGCAGCTTACAGGCCCCAGGGCAGCCCCAGCATTTT.

This chain links TRBV9 with TRBJ2-1; TRBD2 matches at 9 bases. The CDR3 is made up of 17 amino acids. The V and J ends lost 1 base and 0 bases, in that order; junction bases with no gene match: 5. From germline, CDR1 is SGDLS and CDR2 YYNGEE. This chain's CDR3 is CASSVRTSASSYNEQFF. In nucleotides, the CDR3 is TGTGCCAGCAGCGTAAGGACTAGCGCCAGCTCCTACAATGAGCAGTTCTTC.

The V gene is TRBV5-5, the J gene TRBJ1-5; possibly TRBD1 for D (5 bases). The CDR3 has 14 residues. The germline V and J ends were trimmed by 3 bases and 4 bases, with 11 bases remaining between them. The germline V gene has CDR1 SGHKS and CDR2 YYEKEE (reference sequence). The DNA of the CDR3 is TGTGCCAGCAGCTCTGGGGCCGGGAATCAGCCCCAGCATTTT. Encoded protein: CASSSGAGNQPQHF.

The CDR3 region is CASSGGWDLGYNEQFF. In DNA, the CDR3 is TGCGCCAGCAGCGGGGGGTGGGACCTTGGATACAATGAGCAGTTCTTC. The chain links TRBV5-1 to TRBJ2-1; TRBD2 is a possible D gene (6 bases). The CDR3 has 16 residues. Trimming stripped 4 bases from V and 4 bases from J, with 18 bases between. The germline gives CDR1 SGHRS, CDR2 YFSETQ.

The chain employs TRBV19 and TRBJ2-2, with 11 bases lining up with TRBD2. This CDR3 is built from 17 residues. Germline V lookup: CDR1 LNHDA, CDR2 SQIVND (reference sequence). Trimming cost V 10 bases and J 1 base; bases outside gene matches: 11. Here the CDR3 DNA reads TGTGCCACTCAACCCGGGGGACTAGCGGTGAACACCGGGGAGCTGTTTTTT. Translating gives CATQPGGLAVNTGELFF.

The V and J genes are TRBV6-2 or TRBV6-3 and TRBJ2-7; 9 bases line up with TRBD1. Germline assignment: CDR1 MNHEY and CDR2 SVGEGT. The junction had 11 bases not matched to a gene; V was cut back by 6 bases and J by 2 bases. The CDR3 is 16 amino acids. CDR3 loop: CASRYTRTGVAYEQYF. The CDR3, as DNA: TGTGCCAGCAGATACACCCGGACAGGGGTTGCCTACGAGCAGTACTTC.

J is TRBJ2-7 and V is TRBV29-1, with a possible D match to TRBD1 (6 bases). V lost 4 bases to trimming and J lost 0 bases, with 13 bases between them. The CDR3 covers 14 residues. Germline V CDR1 and CDR2: SQVTM, ANQGSEA. In DNA form, the CDR3 reads TGCAGCGTTGCGAAGAACAGGGACTCCTACGAGCAGTACTTC. Translating it yields CSVAKNRDSYEQYF.